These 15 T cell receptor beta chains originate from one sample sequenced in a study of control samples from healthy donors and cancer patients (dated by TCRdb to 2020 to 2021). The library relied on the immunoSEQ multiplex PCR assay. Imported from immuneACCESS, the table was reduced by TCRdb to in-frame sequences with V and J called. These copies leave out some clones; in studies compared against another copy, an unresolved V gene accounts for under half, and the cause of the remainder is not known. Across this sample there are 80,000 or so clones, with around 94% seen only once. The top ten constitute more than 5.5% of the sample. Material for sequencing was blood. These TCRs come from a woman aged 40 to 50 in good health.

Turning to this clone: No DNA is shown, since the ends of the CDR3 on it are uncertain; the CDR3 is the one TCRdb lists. Here the CDR3 reads CASSRSRDILKLSFSPSLF. This chain uses TRBV3-1 (or the pseudogene TRBV3-2) with TRBJ1-1. The CDR3 is 19 residues long, ends included. The germline V gene has CDR1 LGHDT and CDR2 YNNKEL (reference sequence).

CDR3 DNA sequence: TGTGCCAGCAGTTTAATGTTTCTGGGGGACTCTGGAAACACCATATATTTT. It codes for CASSLMFLGDSGNTIYF. The chain employs TRBV7-9 and TRBJ1-3, with D possibly being TRBD1 (5 bases). The V and J ends lost 6 bases and 0 bases respectively, with 18 bases between them. Germline V lookup: CDR1 SEHNR, CDR2 FQNEAQ (reference sequence). The CDR3 spans 17 residues.

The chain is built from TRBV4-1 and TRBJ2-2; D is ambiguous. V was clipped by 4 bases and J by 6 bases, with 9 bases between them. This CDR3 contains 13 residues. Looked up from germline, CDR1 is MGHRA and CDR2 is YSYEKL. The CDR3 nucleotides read TGCGCCAGCAGCCCGTTAGTGGCCGGGGAGCTGTTTTTT. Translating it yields CASSPLVAGELFF.

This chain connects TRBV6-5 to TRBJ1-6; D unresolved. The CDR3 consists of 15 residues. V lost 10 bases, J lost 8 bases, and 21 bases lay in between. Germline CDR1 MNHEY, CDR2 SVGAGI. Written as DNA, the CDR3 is TGTGCCACGCTAGACGGGTCACACCGGGATTCACCCCTCCACTTT. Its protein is CATLDGSHRDSPLHF.

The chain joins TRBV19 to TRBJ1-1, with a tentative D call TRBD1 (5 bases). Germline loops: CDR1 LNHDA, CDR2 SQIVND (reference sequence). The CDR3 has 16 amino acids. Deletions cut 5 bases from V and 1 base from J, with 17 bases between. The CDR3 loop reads CASSYRWRGSNTEAFF. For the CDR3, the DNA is TGTGCCAGTAGTTATCGCTGGCGGGGCTCGAACACTGAAGCTTTCTTT.

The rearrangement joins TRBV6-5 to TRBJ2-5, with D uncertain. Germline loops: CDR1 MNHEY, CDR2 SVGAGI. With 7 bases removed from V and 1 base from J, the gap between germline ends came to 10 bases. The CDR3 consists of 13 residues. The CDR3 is CASTRQLQETQYF. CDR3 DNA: TGTGCCAGCACCCGACAACTCCAAGAGACCCAGTACTTC.

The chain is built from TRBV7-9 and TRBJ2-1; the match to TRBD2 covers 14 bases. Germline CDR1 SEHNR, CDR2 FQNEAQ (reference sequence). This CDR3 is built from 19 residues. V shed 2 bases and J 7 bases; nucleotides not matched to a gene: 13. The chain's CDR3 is CASSLNFGTSGSPLNEQFF. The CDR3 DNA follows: TGTGCCAGCAGCTTAAATTTTGGGACTAGCGGGAGTCCCCTTAATGAGCAGTTCTTC.

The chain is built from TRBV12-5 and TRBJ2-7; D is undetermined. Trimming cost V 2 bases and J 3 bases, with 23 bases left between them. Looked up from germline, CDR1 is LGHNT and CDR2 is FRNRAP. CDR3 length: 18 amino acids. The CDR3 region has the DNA TGTGCTAGTGGTTTGCCCCCCCTTCAATCCGACAAAAACTACGAGCAGTACTTC. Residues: CASGLPPLQSDKNYEQYF. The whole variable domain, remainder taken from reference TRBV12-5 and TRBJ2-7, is DARVTQTPRHKVTEMGQEVTMRCQPILGHNTVFWYRQTMMQGLELLAYFRNRAPLDDSGMPKDRFSAEMPDATLATLKIQPSEPRDSAVYFCASGLPPLQSDKNYEQYFGPGTRLTVT.

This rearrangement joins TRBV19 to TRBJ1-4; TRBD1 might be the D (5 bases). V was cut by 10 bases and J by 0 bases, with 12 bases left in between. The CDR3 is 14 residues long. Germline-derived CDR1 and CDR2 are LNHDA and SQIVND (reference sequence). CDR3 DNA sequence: TGTGCCACCGCGGGGGTTGCAACTAATGAAAAACTGTTTTTT. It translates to CATAGVATNEKLFF.

CDR3 in DNA: TGTGCCAGCAGCCTCGAGCTGCAGGGAGTGACCCAGTACTTC. This translates into CASSLELQGVTQYF. The chain combines TRBV11-2 with TRBJ2-5; tentatively, D is TRBD1 or TRBD2 (5 bases each). The germline CDR1 and CDR2 sequences are SGHAT and FQNNGV. CDR3 length equals 14 residues. V lost 5 bases, J lost 7 bases, and 17 bases lay in between.

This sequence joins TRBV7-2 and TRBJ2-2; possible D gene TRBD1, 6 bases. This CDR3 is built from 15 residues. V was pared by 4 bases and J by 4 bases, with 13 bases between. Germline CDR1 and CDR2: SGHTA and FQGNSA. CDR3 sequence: CASSSLTGFTGELFF. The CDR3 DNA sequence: TGTGCCAGCAGCTCCCTAACAGGGTTCACCGGGGAGCTGTTTTTT.

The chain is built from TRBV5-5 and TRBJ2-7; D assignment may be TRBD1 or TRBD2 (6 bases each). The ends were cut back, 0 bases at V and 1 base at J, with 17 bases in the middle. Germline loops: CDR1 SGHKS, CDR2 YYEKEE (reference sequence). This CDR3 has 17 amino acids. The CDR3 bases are TGTGCCAGCAGCTTGGCCTTAGGGGGAGGCGAGTCCTACGAGCAGTACTTC. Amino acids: CASSLALGGGESYEQYF.

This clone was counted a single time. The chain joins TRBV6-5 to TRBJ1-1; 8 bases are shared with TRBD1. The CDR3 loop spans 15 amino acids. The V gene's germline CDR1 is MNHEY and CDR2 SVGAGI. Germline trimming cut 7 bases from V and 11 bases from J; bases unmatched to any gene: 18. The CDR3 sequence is CASTKSRGRPTRAFF. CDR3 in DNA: TGTGCCAGCACTAAATCCAGGGGGCGTCCGACGAGGGCTTTCTTT.

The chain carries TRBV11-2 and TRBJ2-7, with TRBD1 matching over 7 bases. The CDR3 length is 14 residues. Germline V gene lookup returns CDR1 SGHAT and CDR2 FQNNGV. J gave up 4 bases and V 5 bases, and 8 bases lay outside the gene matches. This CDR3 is CASSVWDSSYEQYF. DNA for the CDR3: TGTGCCAGCAGCGTCTGGGACAGCTCTTACGAGCAGTACTTC.

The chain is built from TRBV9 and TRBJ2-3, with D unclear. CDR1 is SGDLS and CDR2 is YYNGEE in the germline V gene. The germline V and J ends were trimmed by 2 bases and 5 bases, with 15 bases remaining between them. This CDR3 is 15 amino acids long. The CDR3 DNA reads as TGTGCCAGCAGCGTCTTAACTACCTGGGAAGATACGCAGTATTTT. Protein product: CASSVLTTWEDTQYF. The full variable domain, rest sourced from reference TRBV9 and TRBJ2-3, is DSGVTQTPKHLITATGQRVTLRCSPRSGDLSVYWYQQSLDQGLQFLIQYYNGEERAKGNILERFSAQQFPDLHSELNLSSLELGDSALYFCASSVLTTWEDTQYFGPGTRLTVL.